The present T cell receptor beta chain was sequenced within a study of T cell repertoires in cytomegalovirus infection. Looking at the study overall: As its CMV epitopes, the study selected recently identified HLA-C-restricted and well-studied HLA-B-restricted targets. Indications of both CMV infection and matching HLA type were provided by public TCR beta signatures. The study, taken as a whole, reports: Dominating the ex vivo response were HLA-C-restricted CMV-specific TCR beta clonotypes. CMV carriers with the relevant HLA were identified by cumulative public TCR beta family frequency.

Points on this clonotype: Its antigen is unidentified.

The CDR3 has 12 amino acids. V lost 6 bases, J lost 7 bases, and 13 bases lay in between. The germline V gene has CDR1 SGDLS and CDR2 YYNGEE. TCRdb used MiXCR to reprocess the reads, holding one entry per CDR3 protein. The sample has 650,000 to 900,000 distinct CDR3 sequences; approximately 30% are singletons. The sequence was obtained from a human donor in good health (CMV status not recorded). Some clones in this sample may be carry-over from other donors' samples. The material was cultured CD8+ T cells from PBMCs, obtained from culture after CMV antigen stimulation. The gene calls are TRBV9 and TRBJ1-1; D uncertain. Written as DNA, the CDR3 is TGTGCCAGCACGTCTGGATGGAATGAAGCTTTCTTT. It encodes CASTSGWNEAFF.